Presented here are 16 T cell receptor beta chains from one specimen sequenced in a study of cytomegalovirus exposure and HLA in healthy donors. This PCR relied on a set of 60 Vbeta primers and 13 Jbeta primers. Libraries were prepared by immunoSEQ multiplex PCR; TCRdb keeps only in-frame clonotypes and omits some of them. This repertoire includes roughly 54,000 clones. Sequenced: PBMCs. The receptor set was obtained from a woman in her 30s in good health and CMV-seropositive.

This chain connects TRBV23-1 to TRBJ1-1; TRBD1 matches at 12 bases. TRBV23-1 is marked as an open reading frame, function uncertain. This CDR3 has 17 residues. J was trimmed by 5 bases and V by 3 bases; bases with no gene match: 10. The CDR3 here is CASSHRDRGPGRTEAFF. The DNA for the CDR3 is TGCGCCAGCAGTCACCGGGACAGGGGGCCCGGACGTACTGAAGCTTTCTTT.

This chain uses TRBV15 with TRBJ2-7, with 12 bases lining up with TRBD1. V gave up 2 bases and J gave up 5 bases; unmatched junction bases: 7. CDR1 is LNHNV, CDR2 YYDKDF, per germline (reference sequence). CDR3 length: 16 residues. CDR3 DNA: TGTGCCACCAGCAGAAGATCCGGGACAGGGGGCGACGAGCAGTACTTC. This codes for CATSRRSGTGGDEQYF.

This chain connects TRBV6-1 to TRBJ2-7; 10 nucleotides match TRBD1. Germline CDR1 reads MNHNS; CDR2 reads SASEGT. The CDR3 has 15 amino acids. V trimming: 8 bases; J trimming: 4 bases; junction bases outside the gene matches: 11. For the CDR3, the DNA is TGTGCCAGCGGAGGGGGGACAGGGGAAGGGTACGAGCAGTACTTC. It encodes CASGGGTGEGYEQYF.

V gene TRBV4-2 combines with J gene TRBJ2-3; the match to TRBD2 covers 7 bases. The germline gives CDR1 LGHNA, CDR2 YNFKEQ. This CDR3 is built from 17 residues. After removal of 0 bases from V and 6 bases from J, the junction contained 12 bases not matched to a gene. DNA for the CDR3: TGTGCCAGCAGCCAAGACGGGGCGGGGGACCGCCGGGATACGCAGTATTTT. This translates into CASSQDGAGDRRDTQYF.

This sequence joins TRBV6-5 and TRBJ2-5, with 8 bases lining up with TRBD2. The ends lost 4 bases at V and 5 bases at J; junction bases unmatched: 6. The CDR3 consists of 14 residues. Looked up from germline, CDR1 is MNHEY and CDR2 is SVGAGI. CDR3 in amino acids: CASSFLAGGETQYF. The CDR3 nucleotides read TGTGCCAGCAGTTTCCTAGCGGGCGGGGAGACCCAGTACTTC.

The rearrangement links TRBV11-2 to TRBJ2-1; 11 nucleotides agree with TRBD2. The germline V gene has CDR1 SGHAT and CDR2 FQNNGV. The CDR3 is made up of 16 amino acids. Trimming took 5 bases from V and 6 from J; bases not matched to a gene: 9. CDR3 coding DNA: TGTGCCAGCAGCCAGGGACTAGCGGTCCTAACCAATGAGCAGTTCTTC. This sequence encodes CASSQGLAVLTNEQFF.

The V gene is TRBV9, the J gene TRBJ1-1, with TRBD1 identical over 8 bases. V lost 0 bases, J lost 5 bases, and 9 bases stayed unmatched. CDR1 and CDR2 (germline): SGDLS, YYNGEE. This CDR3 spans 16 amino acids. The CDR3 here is CASSVAGQGGRTEAFF. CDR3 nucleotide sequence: TGTGCCAGCAGCGTAGCTGGACAGGGCGGGCGGACTGAAGCTTTCTTT.

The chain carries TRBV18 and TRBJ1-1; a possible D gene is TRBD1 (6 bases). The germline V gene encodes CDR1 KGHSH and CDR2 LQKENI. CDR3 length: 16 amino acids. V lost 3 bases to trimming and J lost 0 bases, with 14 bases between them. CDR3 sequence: CASSPQGTYMNTEAFF. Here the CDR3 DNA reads TGTGCCAGCTCACCCCAGGGGACGTATATGAACACTGAAGCTTTCTTT.

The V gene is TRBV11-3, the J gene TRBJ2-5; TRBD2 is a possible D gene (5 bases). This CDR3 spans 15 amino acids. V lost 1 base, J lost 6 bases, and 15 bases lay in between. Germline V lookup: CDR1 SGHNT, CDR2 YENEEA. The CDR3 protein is CASSLVEGARKTQYF. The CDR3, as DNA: TGTGCCAGCAGCTTAGTTGAGGGTGCCAGGAAGACCCAGTACTTC. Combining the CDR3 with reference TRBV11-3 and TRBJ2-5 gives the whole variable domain EAGVVQSPRYKIIEKKQPVAFWCNPISGHNTLYWYLQNLGQGPELLIRYENEEAVDDSQLPKDRFSAERLKGVDSTLKIQPAELGDSAVYLCASSLVEGARKTQYFGPGTRLLVL.

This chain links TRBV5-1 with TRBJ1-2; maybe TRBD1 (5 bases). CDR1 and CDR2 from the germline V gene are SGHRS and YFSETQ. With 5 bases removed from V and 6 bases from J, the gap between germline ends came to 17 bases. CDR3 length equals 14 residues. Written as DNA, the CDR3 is TGCGCCAGCAGTCCCACGACGGGGGAAAATGGCTACACCTTC. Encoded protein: CASSPTTGENGYTF.

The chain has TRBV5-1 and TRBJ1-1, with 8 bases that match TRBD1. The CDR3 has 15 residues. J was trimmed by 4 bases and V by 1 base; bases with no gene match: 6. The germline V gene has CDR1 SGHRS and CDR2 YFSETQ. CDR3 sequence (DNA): TGCGCCAGCAGCTTGTTACAGGGGGGAGGCACTGAAGCTTTCTTT. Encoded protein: CASSLLQGGGTEAFF. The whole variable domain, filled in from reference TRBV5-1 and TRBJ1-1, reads KAGVTQTPRYLIKTRGQQVTLSCSPISGHRSVSWYQQTPGQGLQFLFEYFSETQRNKGNFPGRFSGRQFSNSRSEMNVSTLELGDSALYLCASSLLQGGGTEAFFGQGTRLTVV.

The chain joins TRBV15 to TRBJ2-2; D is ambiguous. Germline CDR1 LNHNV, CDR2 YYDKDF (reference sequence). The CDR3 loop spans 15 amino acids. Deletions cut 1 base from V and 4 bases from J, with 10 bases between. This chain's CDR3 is CATSRGGESTGELFF. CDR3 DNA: TGTGCCACCAGCAGAGGTGGAGAATCCACCGGGGAGCTGTTTTTT.

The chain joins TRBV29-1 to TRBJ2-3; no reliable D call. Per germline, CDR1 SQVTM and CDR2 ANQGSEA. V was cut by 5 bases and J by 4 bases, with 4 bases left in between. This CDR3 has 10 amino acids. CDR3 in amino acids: CSVRADTQYF. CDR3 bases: TGCAGCGTTCGGGCAGATACGCAGTATTTT.

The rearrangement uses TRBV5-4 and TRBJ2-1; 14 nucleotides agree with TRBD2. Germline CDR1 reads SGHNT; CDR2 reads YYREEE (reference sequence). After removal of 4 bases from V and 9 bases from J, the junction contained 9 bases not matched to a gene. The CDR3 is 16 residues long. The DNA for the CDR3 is TGTGCCAGCAGCCCCGCGGGACTAGCGGGAGACGTTGAGCAGTTCTTC. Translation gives CASSPAGLAGDVEQFF.

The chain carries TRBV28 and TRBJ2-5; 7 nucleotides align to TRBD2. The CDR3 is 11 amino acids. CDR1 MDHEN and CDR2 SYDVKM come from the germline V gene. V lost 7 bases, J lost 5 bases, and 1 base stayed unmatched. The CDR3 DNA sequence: TGTGCCAGCATGGGGGGGGAGACCCAGTACTTC. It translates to CASMGGETQYF. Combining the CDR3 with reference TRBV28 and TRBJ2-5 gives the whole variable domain DVKVTQSSRYLVKRTGEKVFLECVQDMDHENMFWYRQDPGLGLRLIYFSYDVKMKEKGDIPEGYSVSREKKERFSLILESASTNQTSMYLCASMGGETQYFGPGTRLLVL.

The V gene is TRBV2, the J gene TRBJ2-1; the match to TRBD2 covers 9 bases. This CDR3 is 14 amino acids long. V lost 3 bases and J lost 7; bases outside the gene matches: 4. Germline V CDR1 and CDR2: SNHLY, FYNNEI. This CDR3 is CASSDIAGVNEQFF. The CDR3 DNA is TGTGCCAGCAGTGATATAGCGGGAGTTAATGAGCAGTTCTTC.